This T cell receptor beta chain was profiled in a study of spatial heterogeneity in lung cancer. Study-wide findings and caveats: Tumor T cell coverage was estimated at 5.5% to 8% for alpha and about 14% for beta chains. The study found that expanded intratumoral alpha and beta TCR counts tracked tumor mutation counts.

By sample fraction, this clonotype is medium-sized. What it binds is unknown. Found in a library prepared for alpha chains, this beta chain is an off-target read, and its abundance has little meaning. The time point here: sample taken at primary tumor resection. TCRdb reprocessed the 5' RACE reads via MiXCR and lists one record per CDR3 protein. There are over 5,500 distinct CDR3 sequences in the sample; 11% to 15% occur only once, and approximately 10% lies in the top ten. The CDR3 is 18 amino acids. The V gene lost 0 bases and the J gene lost 0 bases, with 16 bases spanning the gap. Germline-derived CDR1 and CDR2 are SGHRS and YFSETQ.

The material was lung tumor tissue, obtained at surgery. The sequence came from a male donor with early-stage non-small cell lung cancer. The chain carries TRBV5-1 and TRBJ2-1, with D possibly matching TRBD2 (6 bases). The CDR3 nucleotides read TGCGCCAGCAGCTTGGGATTTACAGCGGGCCTCTCCTACAATGAGCAGTTCTTC. Translation: CASSLGFTAGLSYNEQFF.